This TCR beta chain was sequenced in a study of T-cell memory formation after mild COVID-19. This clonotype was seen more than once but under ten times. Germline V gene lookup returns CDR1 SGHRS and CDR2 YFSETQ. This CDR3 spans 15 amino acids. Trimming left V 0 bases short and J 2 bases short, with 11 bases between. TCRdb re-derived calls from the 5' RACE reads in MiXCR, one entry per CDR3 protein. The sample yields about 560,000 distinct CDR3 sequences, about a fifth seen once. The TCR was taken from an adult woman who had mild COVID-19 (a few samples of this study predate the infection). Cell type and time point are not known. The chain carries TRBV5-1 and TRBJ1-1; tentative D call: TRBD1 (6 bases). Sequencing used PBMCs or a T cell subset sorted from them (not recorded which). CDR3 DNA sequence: TGCGCCAGCAGCTTGGGTCAGGGGATAAACACTGAAGCTTTCTTT. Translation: CASSLGQGINTEAFF.